A single sample is the source of the 27 T cell receptor beta chains below, sequenced in a study of shared clonotypes between healthy human individuals. Using immunoSEQ multiplex PCR, the repertoire was profiled, and TCRdb retains in-frame clones only, with some absent. Counted here are about 2,500,000 clones, around nine tenths occurring once; the ten biggest clones make up 0.13% to 0.15%. Sequenced sample: naive CD4+ T cells sorted from blood. Subset described: CD45RA+ positively selected. All receptors come from a man younger than 35 in good health.

CDR3 DNA: TGTGCCAGCAGCTTTTCCGGGACTAGTCTCGAAGAGCAGTACTTC. Translated: CASSFSGTSLEEQYF. The chain couples TRBV11-2 to TRBJ2-7, with 8 bases fitting TRBD2. Per germline, CDR1 SGHAT and CDR2 FQNNGV. This CDR3 is built from 15 residues. V gave up 3 bases and J gave up 7 bases; unmatched junction bases: 11.

Regarding this clone: An end of the junction differs from the germline gene, which may be a read error. The sample holds other DNA sequences that translate to the same CDR3. The V and J genes are TRBV2 and TRBJ2-7; no firm D call. Looked up from germline, CDR1 is SNHLY and CDR2 is FYNNEI. This CDR3 is 13 amino acids long. The CDR3 loop is CASREGLSYEQYF. Here the CDR3 DNA reads TGTGCCAGCAGGGAAGGGTTATCCTACGAGCAGTACTTC.

V is TRBV7-9 and J is TRBJ2-3, with 8 bases matching TRBD2. This CDR3 has 13 amino acids. With V trimmed by 7 bases and J by 5 bases, 5 bases remained unmatched. Germline V CDR1 and CDR2: SEHNR, FQNEAQ (reference sequence). Here the CDR3 DNA reads TGTGCCAGCATTTCTCTAGCGGGAGATACGCAGTATTTT. This codes for CASISLAGDTQYF. Full variable domain (outside the CDR3, taken from reference TRBV7-9 and TRBJ2-3): DTGVSQNPRHKITKRGQNVTFRCDPISEHNRLYWYRQTLGQGPEFLTYFQNEAQLEKSRLLSDRFSAERPKGSFSTLEIQRTEQGDSAMYLCASISLAGDTQYFGPGTRLTVL.

This clone was seen once. CDR3 loop: CASNHRGLGYEQYF. The CDR3 DNA sequence: TGTGCCAGCAACCACAGGGGGCTGGGGTACGAGCAGTACTTC. This sequence joins TRBV6-5 and TRBJ2-7; 9 bases match TRBD1. V dropped 7 bases and J dropped 4; count of bases not matched to a gene: 8. Germline V gene data show CDR1 as MNHEY and CDR2 as SVGAGI. There are 14 residues in the CDR3.

The rearrangement links TRBV27 to TRBJ1-2; 7 bases are shared with TRBD1. The CDR3 spans 15 residues. Germline V gene data show CDR1 as MNHEY and CDR2 as SMNVEV (reference sequence). The V and J ends lost 2 bases and 6 bases, in that order; junction bases with no gene match: 9. The CDR3: CASSLKPTGLDGYTF. The CDR3 bases are TGTGCCAGCAGTTTAAAGCCGACAGGGTTGGATGGCTACACCTTC.

This clone was picked up one time. The chain is built from TRBV12-2 and TRBJ2-5; the table's D gene call, TRBD2, was not cross checked with the DNA. TRBV12-2 is a pseudogene locus. The CDR3 runs 16 residues. Here the CDR3 reads CASRLVKREYQETQYF. In DNA, the CDR3 is TGTGCAAGTCGTCTGGTGAAGCGGGAGTACCAAGAGACCCAGTACTTC.

The chain links TRBV19 to TRBJ1-1; D remains unclear. Trimming took off 7 bases at V and 0 bases at J, with 12 bases between the two ends. CDR3 length: 14 amino acids. Germline V gene lookup returns CDR1 LNHDA and CDR2 SQIVND (reference sequence). CDR3 nucleotide sequence: TGTGCCAGTACCAGGACGGACGTGAACACTGAAGCTTTCTTT. This codes for CASTRTDVNTEAFF.

Only one count was recorded for this clone. The chain combines TRBV6-5 with TRBJ2-7, with 13 bases aligning to TRBD2. The CDR3 sequence is 15 residues long. Germline values: CDR1 MNHEY, CDR2 SVGAGI. V shed 5 bases, J shed 7 bases, and the junction held 8 bases outside the gene matches. The CDR3 DNA sequence: TGTGCCAGCAGTAGAGGACTAGCGGGAGCTGGTGAGCAGTACTTC. It codes for CASSRGLAGAGEQYF.

Written as DNA, the CDR3 is TGTGCCAGCAGTGAAGCGGGGCTGGGTGAAAAACTGTTTTTT. This sequence encodes CASSEAGLGEKLFF. This sequence joins TRBV6-1 and TRBJ1-4, with D possibly TRBD1 on 5 matching bases. Germline V lookup: CDR1 MNHNS, CDR2 SASEGT. The CDR3 is 14 amino acids. The germline V and J ends were trimmed by 0 bases and 7 bases, with 9 bases remaining between them.

The V and J genes are TRBV5-6 and TRBJ2-5, with 9 bases fitting TRBD2. Germline V gene sequence: CDR1 SGHDT, CDR2 YYEEEE. This CDR3 spans 18 amino acids. The trim removed 0 bases at V and 1 base at J, leaving 10 bases unmatched. This CDR3 is CASSLVLPFSGGQETQYF. CDR3 DNA: TGTGCCAGCAGCTTGGTTCTGCCTTTTAGCGGGGGCCAAGAGACCCAGTACTTC.

J is TRBJ1-2 and V is TRBV18, with no clear D. The CDR3 consists of 14 residues. From germline, CDR1 is KGHSH and CDR2 LQKENI. Deletions cut 3 bases from V and 4 bases from J, with 12 bases between. The CDR3 spells CASSPSGQPYGYTF. The CDR3 DNA sequence: TGTGCCAGCTCACCGAGCGGGCAGCCCTATGGCTACACCTTC.

The rearrangement links TRBV19 to TRBJ2-7; 9 nucleotides align to TRBD1. CDR1 and CDR2 from the germline V gene are LNHDA and SQIVND (reference sequence). The V and J ends lost 6 bases and 5 bases, in that order; junction bases with no gene match: 5. CDR3 length equals 13 residues. The DNA of the CDR3 is TGTGCCAGTAGACCGGGACAGGGAAACGAGCAGTACTTC. It encodes CASRPGQGNEQYF.

The chain uses TRBV19 and TRBJ2-7, with unresolved D. The CDR3 has 15 residues. Trimming stripped 5 bases from V and 0 bases from J, with 14 bases between. Germline CDR1 and CDR2: LNHDA and SQIVND (reference sequence). The DNA for the CDR3 is TGTGCCAGTAGTTTCTCCACGGATTCCTCCTACGAGCAGTACTTC. Translated: CASSFSTDSSYEQYF.

The rearrangement uses TRBV19 and TRBJ2-3; D might be TRBD2 (6 bases). The germline V gene has CDR1 LNHDA and CDR2 SQIVND (reference sequence). The CDR3 length is 14 residues. Between the trimmed V and J ends, which lost 3 bases and 9 bases, there was a span of 16 bases. The CDR3 DNA sequence: TGTGCCAGTAGTATTTTTGGGCCGGGAGAAACGCAGTATTTT. Its protein is CASSIFGPGETQYF. The whole variable domain, filled in from reference TRBV19 and TRBJ2-3, reads DGGITQSPKYLFRKEGQNVTLSCEQNLNHDAMYWYRQDPGQGLRLIYYSQIVNDFQKGDIAEGYSVSREKKESFPLTVTSAQKNPTAFYLCASSIFGPGETQYFGPGTRLTVL.

The rearrangement joins TRBV5-6 to TRBJ2-2, with TRBD1 identical over 7 bases. The CDR3 has 14 amino acids. V lost 2 bases, J lost 5 bases, and 3 bases stayed unmatched. CDR1 is SGHDT and CDR2 is YYEEEE in the germline V gene. In nucleotides, the CDR3 is TGTGCCAGCAGCTTTCCAGGGGGTACCGGGGAGCTGTTTTTT. Amino acids: CASSFPGGTGELFF.

The chain employs TRBV19 and TRBJ1-3, with TRBD1 as a possible D gene (5 bases). This CDR3 has 18 residues. The ends were cut back, 3 bases at V and 2 bases at J, with 20 bases in the middle. Germline-derived CDR1 and CDR2 are LNHDA and SQIVND (reference sequence). CDR3 in DNA: TGTGCCAGTAGTATCTTCCTCCCTGGGCAGGGAACTGGAAACACCATATATTTT. Translated, it gives CASSIFLPGQGTGNTIYF.

V usage is TRBV11-2 and J usage is TRBJ2-3, with unresolved D. Germline CDR1 reads SGHAT; CDR2 reads FQNNGV. Trimming removed 0 bases at V and 5 bases at J, with 15 bases between. The CDR3 has 16 amino acids. The CDR3 DNA reads TGTGCCAGCAGCTTAGATGGCGTAGCAACCGAAGATACGCAGTATTTT. Its translation is CASSLDGVATEDTQYF.

The J gene is TRBJ2-7, the V gene TRBV7-2, with D perhaps TRBD1 (6 bases). V gave up 5 bases and J gave up 7 bases, with 21 bases separating them. CDR1 and CDR2 (germline): SGHTA, FQGNSA. This CDR3 region has 15 residues. The CDR3 DNA sequence: TGTGCCAGCAGCCCCACTCCCTCCTTTCAGGGGGAGCAGTACTTC. Translation: CASSPTPSFQGEQYF.

The chain links TRBV2 to TRBJ1-6, with 8 positions matching TRBD1. This CDR3 contains 15 residues. Germline-derived CDR1 and CDR2 are SNHLY and FYNNEI. Germline trimming cut 6 bases from V and 4 bases from J; bases unmatched to any gene: 5. This CDR3 reads CASRQGQVYNSPLHF. CDR3 nucleotides: TGTGCCAGCAGACAGGGACAGGTGTATAATTCACCCCTCCACTTT.

V gene TRBV25-1 combines with J gene TRBJ1-1; D call uncertain. The germline V gene has CDR1 MGHDK and CDR2 SYGVNS. The germline V and J ends were trimmed by 4 bases and 1 base, with 10 bases remaining between them. The CDR3 totals 14 residues. The DNA for the CDR3 is TGTGCCAGCAGTGGGGTTCGAGAGAACACTGAAGCTTTCTTT. It encodes CASSGVRENTEAFF.

The gene calls are TRBV7-2 and TRBJ2-5, with unresolved D. Per germline, CDR1 SGHTA and CDR2 FQGNSA. The length of the CDR3 is 12 residues. V was clipped by 8 bases and J by 5 bases, with 12 bases between them. In nucleotides, the CDR3 is TGTGCCAGCCGCGCGCCTGGGGAGACCCAGTACTTC. Protein product: CASRAPGETQYF.

This chain links TRBV7-3 with TRBJ2-7; TRBD1 might be the D (5 bases). CDR1 is SGHTA, CDR2 FQGTGA, per germline. V dropped 1 base and J dropped 2 bases, with 12 bases sitting between them. This CDR3 contains 15 residues. In DNA, the CDR3 is TGTGCCAGCAGCTTAATGGCAGGGCGGACCTACGAGCAGTACTTC. Translated: CASSLMAGRTYEQYF.

The table lists this clone with a count of one. The chain joins TRBV11-2 to TRBJ1-2; possible D gene TRBD1, 5 bases. Trimming pared 5 bases from V and 8 bases from J, leaving 18 bases between. The CDR3 loop spans 14 amino acids. Germline V lookup: CDR1 SGHAT, CDR2 FQNNGV. CDR3 amino acids: CASSPAGSTEGYTF. CDR3 DNA sequence: TGTGCCAGCAGCCCAGCAGGGTCTACGGAGGGCTACACCTTC.

The chain uses TRBV13 and TRBJ2-3; no definite D call. Trimming pared 2 bases from V and 6 bases from J, leaving 15 bases between. Germline V gene sequence: CDR1 PRHDT, CDR2 FYEKMQ (reference sequence). The CDR3 sequence is 15 residues long. CDR3 protein: CASSLKPSGSDTQYF. CDR3 DNA sequence: TGTGCCAGCAGCTTAAAGCCATCGGGTTCGGATACGCAGTATTTT.

A remark on this clone: This sample includes further DNA sequences coding for the same CDR3. The rearrangement uses TRBV28 and TRBJ1-2, with 8 nucleotides matching TRBD1. Germline CDR1 reads MDHEN; CDR2 reads SYDVKM. CDR3 size: 12 residues. The ends lost 6 bases at V and 8 bases at J; junction bases unmatched: 5. The CDR3, as DNA: TGTGCCAGCAGCTTACCAGGGGGCGGCTACACCTTC. This encodes CASSLPGGGYTF.

The V gene is TRBV9, the J gene TRBJ2-2; D ambiguous. CDR3 length: 15 residues. CDR1 and CDR2 (germline): SGDLS, YYNGEE. The V gene lost 0 bases and the J gene lost 6 bases, with 12 bases spanning the gap. In DNA form, the CDR3 reads TGTGCCAGCAGCGTAGTCAGTGGTGGCGCCGGGGAGCTGTTTTTT. It yields the protein CASSVVSGGAGELFF.

Note on this clone: This specimen includes other DNA sequences encoding the same CDR3. This rearrangement joins TRBV30 to TRBJ1-6; 10 bases map to TRBD1. Germline V gives CDR1 GTSNPN, CDR2 SVGIG (reference sequence). Trimming at V came to 1 base and at J to 10 bases, leaving 1 base not matched to a gene. The CDR3 is 13 residues long. The CDR3 loop reads CAWSGTGGSPLHF. CDR3 nucleotide sequence: TGTGCCTGGAGTGGGACAGGGGGATCACCCCTCCACTTT.